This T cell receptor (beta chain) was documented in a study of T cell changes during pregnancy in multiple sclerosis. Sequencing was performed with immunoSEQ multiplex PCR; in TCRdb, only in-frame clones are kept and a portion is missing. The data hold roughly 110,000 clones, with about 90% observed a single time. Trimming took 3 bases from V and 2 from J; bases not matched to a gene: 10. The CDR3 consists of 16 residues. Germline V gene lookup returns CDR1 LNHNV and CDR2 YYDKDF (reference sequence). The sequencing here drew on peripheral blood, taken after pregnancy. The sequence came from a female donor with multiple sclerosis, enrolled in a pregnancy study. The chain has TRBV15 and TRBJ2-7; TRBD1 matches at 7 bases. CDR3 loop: CATSRGPTGTAYEQYF. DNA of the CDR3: TGTGCCACCAGCAGGGGCCCTACCGGGACAGCCTACGAGCAGTACTTC.